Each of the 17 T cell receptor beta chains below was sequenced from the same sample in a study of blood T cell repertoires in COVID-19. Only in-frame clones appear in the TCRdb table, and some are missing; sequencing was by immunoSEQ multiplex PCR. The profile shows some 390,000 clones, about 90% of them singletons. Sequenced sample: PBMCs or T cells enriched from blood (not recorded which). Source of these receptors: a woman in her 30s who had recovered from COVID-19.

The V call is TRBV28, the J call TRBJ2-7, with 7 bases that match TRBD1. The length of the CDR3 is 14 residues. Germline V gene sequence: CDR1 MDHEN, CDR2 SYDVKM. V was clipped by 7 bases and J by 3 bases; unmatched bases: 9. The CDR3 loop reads CASNPGQQGYEQYF. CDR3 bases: TGTGCCAGCAACCCGGGACAGCAAGGCTACGAGCAGTACTTC.

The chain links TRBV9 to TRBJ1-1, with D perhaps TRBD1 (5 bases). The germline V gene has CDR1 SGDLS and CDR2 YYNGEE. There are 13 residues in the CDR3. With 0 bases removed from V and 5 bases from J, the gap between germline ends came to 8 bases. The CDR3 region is CASSVAPGTEAFF. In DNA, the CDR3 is TGTGCCAGCAGCGTAGCTCCAGGGACTGAAGCTTTCTTT.

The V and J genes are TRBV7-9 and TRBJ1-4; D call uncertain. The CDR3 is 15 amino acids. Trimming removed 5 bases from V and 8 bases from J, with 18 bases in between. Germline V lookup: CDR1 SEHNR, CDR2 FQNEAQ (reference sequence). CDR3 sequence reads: CASSPEGGGREKLFF. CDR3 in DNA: TGTGCCAGCAGCCCCGAGGGCGGAGGCAGGGAAAAACTGTTTTTT.

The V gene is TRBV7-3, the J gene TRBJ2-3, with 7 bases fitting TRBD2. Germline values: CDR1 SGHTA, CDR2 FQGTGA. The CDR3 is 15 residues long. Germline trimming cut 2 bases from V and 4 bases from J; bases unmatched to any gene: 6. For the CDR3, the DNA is TGTGCCAGCAGCTTAGCCGGGGGGTTCGCAGATACGCAGTATTTT. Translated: CASSLAGGFADTQYF.

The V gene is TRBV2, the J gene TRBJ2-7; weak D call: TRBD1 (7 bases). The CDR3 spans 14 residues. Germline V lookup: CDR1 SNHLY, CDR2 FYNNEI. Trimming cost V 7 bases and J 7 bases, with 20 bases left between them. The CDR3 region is CASNRGTVVPEQYF. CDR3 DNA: TGTGCCAGCAATCGGGGGACAGTTGTGCCAGAGCAGTACTTC.

The CDR3 DNA reads TGTGCCAGCAGTTCTTATTACACACGGAGCACCGGGGAGCTGTTTTTT. Its protein product is CASSSYYTRSTGELFF. V and J are TRBV6-2 or TRBV6-3 and TRBJ2-2; the D is unclear. Trimming took 4 bases from V and 4 from J, leaving 16 bases between them. The CDR3 is 16 residues long. Germline V lookup: CDR1 MNHEY, CDR2 SVGEGT.

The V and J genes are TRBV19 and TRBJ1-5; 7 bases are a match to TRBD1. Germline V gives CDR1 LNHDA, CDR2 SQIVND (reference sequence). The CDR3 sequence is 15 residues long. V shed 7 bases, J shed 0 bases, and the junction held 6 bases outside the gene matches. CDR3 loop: CASKSTGYSNQPQHF. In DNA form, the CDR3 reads TGTGCCAGTAAGTCGACAGGGTATAGCAATCAGCCCCAGCATTTT.

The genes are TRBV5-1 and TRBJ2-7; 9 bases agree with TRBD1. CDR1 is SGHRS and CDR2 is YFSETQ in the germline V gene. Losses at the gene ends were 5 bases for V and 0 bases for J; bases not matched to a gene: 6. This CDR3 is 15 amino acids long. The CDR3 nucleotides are TGCGCCAGCAGTCGGGGGGACAGGGTCTCCTACGAGCAGTACTTC. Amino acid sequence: CASSRGDRVSYEQYF.

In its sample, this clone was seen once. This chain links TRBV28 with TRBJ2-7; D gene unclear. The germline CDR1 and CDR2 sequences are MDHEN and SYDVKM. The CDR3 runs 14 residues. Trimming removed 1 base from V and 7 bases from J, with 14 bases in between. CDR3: CASSLLTLSSEQYF. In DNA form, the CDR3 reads TGTGCCAGCAGTTTATTGACTCTGAGCTCAGAGCAGTACTTC.

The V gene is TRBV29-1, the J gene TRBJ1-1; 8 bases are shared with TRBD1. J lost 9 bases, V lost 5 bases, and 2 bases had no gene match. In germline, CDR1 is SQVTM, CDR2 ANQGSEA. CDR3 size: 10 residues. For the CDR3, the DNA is TGCAGCGTTCGACAGGGGAAAGCTTTCTTT. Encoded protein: CSVRQGKAFF.

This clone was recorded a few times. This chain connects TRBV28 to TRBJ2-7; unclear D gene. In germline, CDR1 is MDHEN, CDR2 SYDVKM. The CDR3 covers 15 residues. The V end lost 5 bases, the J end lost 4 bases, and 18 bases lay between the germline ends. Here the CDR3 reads CASSLAGSGGYEQYF. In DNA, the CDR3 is TGTGCCAGCAGTCTCGCTGGGTCAGGTGGTTACGAGCAGTACTTC.

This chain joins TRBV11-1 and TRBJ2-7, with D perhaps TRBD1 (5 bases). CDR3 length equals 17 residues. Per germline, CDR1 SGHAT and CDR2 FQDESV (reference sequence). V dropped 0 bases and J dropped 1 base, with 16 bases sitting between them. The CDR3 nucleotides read TGTGCCAGCAGCTTAGCCTCCCTCAGGGTCCTATCCTACGAGCAGTACTTC. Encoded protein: CASSLASLRVLSYEQYF.

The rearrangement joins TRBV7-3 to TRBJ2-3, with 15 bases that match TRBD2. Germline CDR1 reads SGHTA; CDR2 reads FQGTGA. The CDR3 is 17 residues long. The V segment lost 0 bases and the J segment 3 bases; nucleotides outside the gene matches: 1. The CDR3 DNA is TGTGCCAGCAGCTTAACCGGGACTAGCGGGAGGACAGATACGCAGTATTTT. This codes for CASSLTGTSGRTDTQYF.

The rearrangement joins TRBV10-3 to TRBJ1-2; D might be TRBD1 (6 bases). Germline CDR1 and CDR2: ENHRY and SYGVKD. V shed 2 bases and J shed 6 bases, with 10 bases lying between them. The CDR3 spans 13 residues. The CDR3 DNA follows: TGTGCCATCAGTGAGGAGGGGGTCGATGGCTACACCTTC. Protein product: CAISEEGVDGYTF.

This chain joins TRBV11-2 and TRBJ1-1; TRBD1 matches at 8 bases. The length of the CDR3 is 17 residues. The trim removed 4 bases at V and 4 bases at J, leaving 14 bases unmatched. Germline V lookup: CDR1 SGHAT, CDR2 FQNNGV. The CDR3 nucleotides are TGTGCCAGCAGCTGGCCGGGACAGGTTACGTCGGGCACTGAAGCTTTCTTT. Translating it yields CASSWPGQVTSGTEAFF.

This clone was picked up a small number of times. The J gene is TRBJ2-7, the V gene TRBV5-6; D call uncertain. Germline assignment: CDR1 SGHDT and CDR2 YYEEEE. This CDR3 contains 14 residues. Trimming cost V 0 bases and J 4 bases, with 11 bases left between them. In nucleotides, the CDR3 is TGTGCCAGCAGCTTGGGATCTAGTGCATACGAGCAGTACTTC. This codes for CASSLGSSAYEQYF.

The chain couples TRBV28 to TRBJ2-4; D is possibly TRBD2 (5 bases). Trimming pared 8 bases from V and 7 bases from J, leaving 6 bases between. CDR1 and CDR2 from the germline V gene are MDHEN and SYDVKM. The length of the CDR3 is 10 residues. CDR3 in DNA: TGTGCCAGCGGGAGTAACATTCAGTACTTC. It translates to CASGSNIQYF.